The 25 T cell receptor beta chains reported below all come from one sample, sequenced in a study of response to subunit inactivated influenza vaccine. TCRdb ran MiXCR on the RT-PCR reads and lists one entry per CDR3 protein. The sample yields 650,000 or so distinct CDR3 sequences, 13% to 15% seen once. The specimen comprised PBMCs from blood, sampled 14 to 15 days before vaccination. Every receptor here comes from a man aged 45-60 years who received an inactivated influenza vaccine.

The rearrangement uses TRBV20-1 and TRBJ2-7; 14 nucleotides match TRBD2. The CDR3 totals 17 residues. Germline CDR1 DFQATT, CDR2 SNEGSKA (reference sequence). With V trimmed by 8 bases and J by 1 base, 13 bases remained unmatched. The CDR3 loop reads CSIYPGLAGEVSYEQYF. As DNA, the CDR3 is TGCAGTATCTACCCGGGACTAGCGGGAGAAGTTTCCTACGAGCAGTACTTC.

This clonotype was seen a handful of times. The chain uses TRBV20-1 and TRBJ2-5, with D maybe TRBD1 (5 bases). The CDR3 has 13 residues. V lost 7 bases and J 1 base, leaving 13 bases between the germline ends. Germline V lookup: CDR1 DFQATT, CDR2 SNEGSKA (reference sequence). CDR3 DNA: TGCAGTGTACCCAGGGTCCCCCAAGAGACCCAGTACTTC. Protein sequence: CSVPRVPQETQYF.

This clonotype was counted many times. The chain recombines TRBV29-1 with TRBJ2-2, with 12 bases aligning to TRBD2. CDR1 SQVTM and CDR2 ANQGSEA come from the germline V gene. The V and J ends lost 0 bases and 2 bases, in that order; junction bases with no gene match: 10. CDR3 length: 19 residues. The CDR3, as DNA: TGCAGCGTTGAAGAGAAACCCACTAGCGGGAGGCGCAACACCGGGGAGCTGTTTTTT. Translation gives CSVEEKPTSGRRNTGELFF.

The rearrangement joins TRBV12-3 or TRBV12-4 to TRBJ2-5; D gene unclear. The germline V and J ends were trimmed by 3 bases and 5 bases, with 7 bases remaining between them. This CDR3 has 12 amino acids. The CDR3 sequence: CASSFLRETQYF. CDR3 nucleotides: TGTGCCAGCAGTTTTTTGAGGGAGACCCAGTACTTC.

This clonotype turned up a few times. V gene TRBV4-1 combines with J gene TRBJ1-2, with 7 nucleotides matching TRBD1. J gave up 4 bases and V 1 base, and 3 bases lay outside the gene matches. The germline V gene has CDR1 MGHRA and CDR2 YSYEKL. The length of the CDR3 is 14 residues. CDR3 DNA: TGCGCCAGCAGCCAAGGGTACAGGGGCTATGGCTACACCTTC. Amino acid sequence: CASSQGYRGYGYTF.

This clonotype was recorded many times. The genes are TRBV10-3 and TRBJ2-1; TRBD1 might be the D (5 bases). Between the trimmed V and J ends, which lost 9 bases and 8 bases, there was a span of 20 bases. The V gene's germline CDR1 is ENHRY and CDR2 SYGVKD. This CDR3 spans 14 amino acids. CDR3 DNA sequence: TGTGCCATTCAGCAGGGATTTGGTTTGCATGAGCAGTTCTTC. It specifies CAIQQGFGLHEQFF.

This clonotype was observed many times. The genes are TRBV28 and TRBJ1-5; D remains ambiguous. CDR1 MDHEN and CDR2 SYDVKM come from the germline V gene. The CDR3 has 13 amino acids. The ends were cut back, 4 bases at V and 1 base at J, with 5 bases in the middle. In nucleotides, the CDR3 is TGTGCCAGCAGTTCTCCCAGCAATCAGCCCCAGCATTTT. This encodes CASSSPSNQPQHF.

The table lists this clonotype with a few counts. Its ends do not fully match the called genes, so a read error is possible. The V and J genes are TRBV7-9 and TRBJ2-7; D remains unclear. Germline V CDR1 and CDR2: SEHNR, FQNEAQ (reference sequence). The CDR3 has 11 residues. For the CDR3, the DNA is TGTGCCAGCAGCTTAGGGCCGGAGATAAACTTC. Amino acids: CASSLGPEINF.

The chain employs TRBV15 and TRBJ2-1; D is unresolved. Germline assignment: CDR1 LNHNV and CDR2 YYDKDF (reference sequence). The CDR3 consists of 12 residues. Trimming took 5 bases from V and 7 from J, leaving 9 bases between them. In nucleotides, the CDR3 is TGTGCCACCAGCTCGCAGTGGAATGAGCAGTTCTTC. It specifies CATSSQWNEQFF.

The table lists this clonotype with a few counts. V gene TRBV5-6 combines with J gene TRBJ1-5; D perhaps matches TRBD1 (5 bases). Germline V CDR1 and CDR2: SGHDT, YYEEEE. The CDR3 consists of 16 residues. Trimming removed 1 base from V and 6 bases from J, with 17 bases in between. CDR3 sequence: CASSLLRQGRSQPQHF. Here the CDR3 DNA reads TGTGCCAGCAGCTTGCTGAGGCAGGGACGTTCTCAGCCCCAGCATTTT.

There are a few counts of this clonotype. The gene calls are TRBV6-2 or TRBV6-3 and TRBJ1-1; no clear D gene. CDR1 is MNHEY and CDR2 is SVGEGT in the germline V gene. The ends were cut back, 4 bases at V and 1 base at J, with 19 bases in the middle. The CDR3 covers 17 residues. The CDR3 loop is CASSSYYRDGKNTEAFF. The CDR3 DNA reads TGTGCCAGCAGTTCCTACTATCGAGATGGCAAGAACACTGAAGCTTTCTTT.

The CDR3 coding sequence is TGCAGTGCTAGAGGGACTAGCGAGGAGCTGTTTTTT. Encoded protein: CSARGTSEELFF. The J gene is TRBJ2-2, the V gene TRBV20-1; 9 bases align to TRBD2. Germline lookup yields CDR1 DFQATT and CDR2 SNEGSKA (reference sequence). The V gene end was trimmed by 1 base and the J gene end by 10 bases; junction bases not matched to a gene: 1. The CDR3 is made up of 12 amino acids.

This clonotype was picked up many times. The chain couples TRBV29-1 to TRBJ2-5, with 10 positions matching TRBD1. Trimming took 7 bases from V and 6 from J; bases not matched to a gene: 5. Germline V gene lookup returns CDR1 SQVTM and CDR2 ANQGSEA. The CDR3 has 12 amino acids. CDR3 sequence reads: CSARTGGKTQYF. CDR3 DNA: TGCAGCGCCAGGACAGGGGGGAAGACCCAGTACTTC.

This clonotype appeared a few times. The V and J genes are TRBV6-5 and TRBJ2-1; 11 bases fit TRBD2. Germline CDR1 and CDR2: MNHEY and SVGAGI. The trim removed 2 bases at V and 4 bases at J, leaving 13 bases unmatched. The CDR3 loop spans 19 amino acids. CDR3 amino acids: CASSYPTTAGTSGYNEQFF. In DNA, the CDR3 is TGTGCCAGCAGTTACCCGACGACAGCCGGGACTAGCGGTTACAATGAGCAGTTCTTC.

This sequence joins TRBV7-8 and TRBJ2-1; TRBD2 matches 7 bases. Losses at the gene ends were 1 base for V and 0 bases for J; bases not matched to a gene: 9. The CDR3 is made up of 18 amino acids. CDR1 and CDR2 (germline): SGHVS, FQNEAQ. Here the CDR3 DNA reads TGTGCCAGCAGCTTAGGGTGGCTAGCGGACCTCTCCTACAATGAGCAGTTCTTC. Its translation: CASSLGWLADLSYNEQFF.

The chain couples TRBV7-9 to TRBJ1-2; D unclear. The CDR3 has 13 residues. The germline gives CDR1 SEHNR, CDR2 FQNEAQ (reference sequence). V was clipped by 0 bases and J by 5 bases, with 7 bases between them. The CDR3 loop reads CASSLAGAYGYTF. The CDR3 DNA follows: TGTGCCAGCAGCTTAGCGGGAGCTTATGGCTACACCTTC.

The chain is built from TRBV20-1 and TRBJ2-5, with 10 bases matching TRBD2. CDR3 size: 16 residues. Losses at the gene ends were 3 bases for V and 4 bases for J; bases not matched to a gene: 11. Germline lookup yields CDR1 DFQATT and CDR2 SNEGSKA (reference sequence). CDR3 sequence (DNA): TGCAGTGCTAGGACCACCCGAGCGGGAGGGGTAGAGACCCAGTACTTC. This codes for CSARTTRAGGVETQYF.

V and J are TRBV4-2 and TRBJ1-4, with 7 positions matching TRBD1. With 0 bases clipped from V and 8 bases from J, the junction kept 6 bases outside the gene matches. Germline V CDR1 and CDR2: LGHNA, YNFKEQ. The CDR3 contains 15 residues. The CDR3 nucleotides are TGTGCCAGCAGCCAAGAGGGACAGTTGGGCGAAAAACTGTTTTTT. It translates to CASSQEGQLGEKLFF.

The genes are TRBV20-1 and TRBJ2-1; 7 positions agree with TRBD1. This CDR3 comprises 14 residues. Losses at the gene ends were 4 bases for V and 6 bases for J; bases not matched to a gene: 9. Germline loops: CDR1 DFQATT, CDR2 SNEGSKA (reference sequence). The CDR3 DNA reads TGCAGTGCTAACTCCAACAGGGGTTTCAATGAGCAGTTCTTC. Translated, it gives CSANSNRGFNEQFF.

This clonotype was observed a few times. V gene TRBV7-2 combines with J gene TRBJ2-5, with D maybe TRBD2 (6 bases). V was trimmed by 3 bases and J by 1 base, leaving 12 bases between them. This CDR3 comprises 15 residues. Germline V gene data show CDR1 as SGHTA and CDR2 as FQGNSA. In nucleotides, the CDR3 is TGTGCCAGCAGCTTTGGAGGAGGGTCCCAAGAGACCCAGTACTTC. Protein product: CASSFGGGSQETQYF. Complete variable domain (other parts from reference TRBV7-2 and TRBJ2-5): GAGVSQSPSNKVTEKGKDVELRCDPISGHTALYWYRQSLGQGLEFLIYFQGNSAPDKSGLPSDRFSAERTGGSVSTLTIQRTQQEDSAVYLCASSFGGGSQETQYFGPGTRLLVL.

This clonotype came up a few times. V and J are TRBV4-2 and TRBJ2-3; 14 bases fit TRBD2. CDR1 is LGHNA and CDR2 is YNFKEQ in the germline V gene. Trimming took 4 bases from V and 3 from J; bases not matched to a gene: 12. CDR3 length equals 19 residues. This CDR3 is CASSPETSGGAKVTDTQYF. The CDR3 DNA is TGTGCCAGCAGCCCCGAGACTAGCGGGGGGGCAAAAGTGACAGATACGCAGTATTTT.

The chain links TRBV7-2 to TRBJ2-3; 9 bases are a match to TRBD1. J lost 1 base, V lost 6 bases, and 8 bases had no gene match. CDR3 length equals 16 residues. Germline loops: CDR1 SGHTA, CDR2 FQGNSA. The CDR3 region is CASSKQGAPGTDTQYF. CDR3 coding DNA: TGTGCCAGCAGTAAACAGGGGGCGCCTGGCACAGATACGCAGTATTTT.

This clonotype was recorded at least ten times. This CDR3 reads CASSLGGFVDEQFF. The CDR3 DNA sequence: TGTGCCAGCAGCCTTGGGGGGTTTGTCGATGAGCAGTTCTTC. V gene TRBV6-2 or TRBV6-3 combines with J gene TRBJ2-1; TRBD2 might be the D (6 bases). The CDR3 extends over 14 amino acids. CDR1 and CDR2 from the germline V gene are MNHEY and SVGEGT. V gave up 6 bases and J gave up 8 bases, with 17 bases separating them.

This clonotype was detected ten times or more. The chain employs TRBV7-2 and TRBJ2-1; TRBD2 aligns across 10 bases. V shed 4 bases, J shed 8 bases, and the junction held 8 bases outside the gene matches. CDR1 SGHTA and CDR2 FQGNSA come from the germline V gene. The CDR3 runs 15 residues. The CDR3 loop is CASSSRGGLAHEQFF. CDR3 DNA sequence: TGTGCCAGCAGCTCACGGGGGGGACTAGCGCATGAGCAGTTCTTC.

This sequence joins TRBV7-3 and TRBJ2-3; TRBD1 might be the D (5 bases). This CDR3 comprises 12 residues. Trimming stripped 3 bases from V and 10 bases from J, with 11 bases between. In germline, CDR1 is SGHTA, CDR2 FQGTGA. The CDR3 coding sequence is TGTGCCAGCAGCTTTGATCAGGGTTCGCAGTATTTT. It codes for CASSFDQGSQYF.